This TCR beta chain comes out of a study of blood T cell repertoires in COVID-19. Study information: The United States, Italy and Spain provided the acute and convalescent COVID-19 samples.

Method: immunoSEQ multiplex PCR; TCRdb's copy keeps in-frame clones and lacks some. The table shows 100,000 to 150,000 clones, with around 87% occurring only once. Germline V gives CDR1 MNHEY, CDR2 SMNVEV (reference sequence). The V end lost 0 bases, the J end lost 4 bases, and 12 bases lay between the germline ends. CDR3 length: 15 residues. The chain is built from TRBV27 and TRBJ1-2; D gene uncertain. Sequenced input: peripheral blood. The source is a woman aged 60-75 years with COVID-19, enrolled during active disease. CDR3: CASSLSRSFPYGYTF. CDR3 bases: TGTGCCAGCAGTTTATCCCGTTCTTTCCCCTATGGCTACACCTTC.